This paragraph covers one T cell receptor (beta chain) sequence. This entry belongs to a study of T cells expressing NK-cell markers. Each CDR3 protein gets one entry in TCRdb, which reprocessed the 5' RACE reads and gives no DNA. The specimen's table records 400,000 to 550,000 distinct CDR3 sequences. This CDR3 spans 13 amino acids. Germline CDR1 and CDR2: MNHNS and SASEGT. The chain joins TRBV6-1 to TRBJ2-7; absent DNA, TCRdb's TRBD2 call cannot be checked. What was sequenced was blood T cells: a sorted CD56 or NKG2C T cell subset, CD4+ or CD8+ T cells, or bulk PBMC T cells (not recorded which). The sequence came from a woman aged 18-69 years in good health. CDR3 sequence: CASTPTSGNEQYF.